This entry describes one TCR beta chain. Its antigen is unknown. The record originates from a study of Ad26.COV2.S vaccination and SARS-CoV-2 variants. For the study at large: The donor was enrolled in the Ad26.COV2.S arm of the COV1001 trial. Ad26.COV2.S, an intramuscular injection, was given once or twice 56 days apart.

This sample's treatment: 19 received Ad26.COV2.S at low or high dose, single or two shots; five or six received placebo; per-sample allocation not given. Sampling was done on day 63 after the first vaccine or placebo injection. Generated by immunoSEQ multiplex PCR, the TCRdb table keeps only in-frame clones and is missing some. Of around 450,000 clones in the sample, 80% to 95% were seen once. The germline V gene encodes CDR1 PRHDT and CDR2 FYEKMQ (reference sequence). Between the trimmed V and J ends, which lost 5 bases and 7 bases, there was a span of 15 bases. The CDR3 covers 14 residues. Whole-study results and caveats: A substantial breadth of spike-specific CD8+ and CD4+ T cell responses after vaccination has been reported. The study found higher spike-specific TCR breadth in vaccine than placebo recipients.

This TCR derives from a person aged 18 to 59 who received the Ad26.COV2.S COVID-19 vaccine or a placebo. The rearrangement joins TRBV13 to TRBJ2-1, with D possibly matching TRBD1 (6 bases). The sample consisted of peripheral blood, taken in a trial of Ad26.COV2.S vaccine versus placebo. The CDR3 reads CASSPGTNPNEQFF. The CDR3 DNA sequence: TGTGCCAGCAGCCCGGGGACAAACCCAAATGAGCAGTTCTTC. Full variable domain (missing parts from reference TRBV13 and TRBJ2-1): AAGVIQSPRHLIKEKRETATLKCYPIPRHDTVYWYQQGPGQDPQFLISFYEKMQSDKGSIPDRFSAQQFSDYHSELNMSSLELGDSALYFCASSPGTNPNEQFFGPGTRLTVL.